The 9 T cell receptor beta chains listed next were all sequenced from one sample in a study of blood T cell repertoires in COVID-19. TCRdb keeps only in-frame clones here, not all; method: immunoSEQ multiplex PCR. The sample yields over 200,000 clones, approximately 90% seen once. Sequenced material: PBMCs or T cells enriched from blood (not recorded which). These receptors came from a woman in her forties with acute COVID-19.

The chain couples TRBV9 to TRBJ1-1; D possibly corresponds to TRBD1 (6 bases). The CDR3 has 16 amino acids. Germline lookup yields CDR1 SGDLS and CDR2 YYNGEE. The ends were cut back, 3 bases at V and 5 bases at J, with 20 bases in the middle. The CDR3 reads CASSAGMGAQSTEAFF. In DNA form, the CDR3 reads TGTGCCAGCAGCGCCGGAATGGGGGCGCAGTCGACTGAAGCTTTCTTT.

The rearrangement uses TRBV5-1 and TRBJ1-4, with 9 bases lining up with TRBD1. The junction had 9 bases not matched to a gene; V was cut back by 4 bases and J by 8 bases. The germline gives CDR1 SGHRS, CDR2 YFSETQ. This CDR3 contains 15 residues. As DNA, the CDR3 is TGCGCCAGCAGCACCCAACAGGGGGCGGGAGAAAAACTGTTTTTT. Amino acid sequence: CASSTQQGAGEKLFF. Combining the CDR3 with reference TRBV5-1 and TRBJ1-4 gives the whole variable domain KAGVTQTPRYLIKTRGQQVTLSCSPISGHRSVSWYQQTPGQGLQFLFEYFSETQRNKGNFPGRFSGRQFSNSRSEMNVSTLELGDSALYLCASSTQQGAGEKLFFGSGTQLSVL.

The CDR3, as DNA: TGTGCCAGCAGCTTAGCCATGGGCAGGTCTGGAAACACCATATATTTT. Protein: CASSLAMGRSGNTIYF. The rearrangement links TRBV7-2 to TRBJ1-3; no clear D gene. The CDR3 runs 16 residues. V lost 0 bases and J lost 1, with 10 bases in between. The germline V gene encodes CDR1 SGHTA and CDR2 FQGNSA.

J is TRBJ2-5 and V is TRBV5-1; 14 nucleotides agree with TRBD2. V was pared by 3 bases and J by 5 bases, with 9 bases of the junction left unmatched. The CDR3 spans 17 residues. Germline assignment: CDR1 SGHRS and CDR2 YFSETQ. The CDR3 loop reads CASSSGTSGSVWETQYF. CDR3 coding DNA: TGCGCCAGCAGCTCCGGGACTAGCGGGAGTGTGTGGGAGACCCAGTACTTC.

This clone was observed a single time. The chain uses TRBV18 and TRBJ2-2, with 8 bases lining up with TRBD1. Germline CDR1 is KGHSH and CDR2 is LQKENI. Trimming cost V 3 bases and J 2 bases; bases outside gene matches: 5. CDR3 length: 16 amino acids. DNA of the CDR3: TGTGCCAGCTCACCGGGGACAGGAGGAAACACCGGGGAGCTGTTTTTT. It is translated as CASSPGTGGNTGELFF.

The chain joins TRBV4-3 to TRBJ1-3, with no clear D. V lost 1 base, J lost 4 bases, and 8 bases lay in between. This CDR3 contains 14 residues. Germline V lookup: CDR1 LGHNA, CDR2 YSLEER. The CDR3 region has the DNA TGCGCCAGCAGCCAAGGAAGCGTAGGAAACACCATATATTTT. Translating gives CASSQGSVGNTIYF.

Here the CDR3 reads CASSMGPSGTGVQKLFF. The CDR3 bases are TGTGCCAGTAGTATGGGGCCTTCCGGGACAGGGGTGCAAAAACTGTTTTTT. The chain combines TRBV19 with TRBJ1-4, with TRBD1 matching 10 bases. Per germline, CDR1 LNHDA and CDR2 SQIVND (reference sequence). V shed 3 bases, J shed 9 bases, and the junction held 13 bases outside the gene matches. This CDR3 spans 17 amino acids.

V and J are TRBV6-5 and TRBJ2-1, with a possible D match to TRBD2 (6 bases). The CDR3 sequence is 11 residues long. Germline CDR1 and CDR2: MNHEY and SVGAGI. Trimming shortened V by 9 bases and J by 12 bases, and 15 bases separated the two germline ends. CDR3 DNA: TGTGCCAGTCAAGAGGGGACTCCGCAGTTCTTC. This codes for CASQEGTPQFF.

This clone was counted once. This sequence joins TRBV3-1 (or the pseudogene TRBV3-2) and TRBJ1-1, with TRBD1 as a possible D gene (6 bases). The V gene lost 4 bases and the J gene lost 3 bases, with 15 bases spanning the gap. CDR1 and CDR2 (germline): LGHDT, YNNKEL (reference sequence). The CDR3 sequence is 15 residues long. CDR3 region: CASSPGGGRYTEAFF. DNA for the CDR3: TGTGCCAGCAGCCCTGGGGGGGGCAGGTACACTGAAGCTTTCTTT.